This T cell receptor beta chain originates from a study of blood T cell repertoires in COVID-19. Whole-study context: COVID-19 samples from acute and convalescent phases originated in the United States, Italy and Spain.

Profiling relied on immunoSEQ multiplex PCR, and the TCRdb table lists in-frame clones only, not all of them. The sample shows about 150,000 clones, over 75% of them seen only once. Trimming shortened V by 1 base and J by 7 bases, and 8 bases separated the two germline ends. This CDR3 is 13 amino acids long. CDR1 is SGHAT and CDR2 is FQNNGV in the germline V gene. What the recovered Cohort 3 donors had was two negative PCRs, clearance, or symptom resolution. J is TRBJ2-1 and V is TRBV11-2, with D unclear. Specimen: PBMCs or T cells enriched from blood (not recorded which). The TCR comes from a woman between 45 and 65 years old who had recovered from COVID-19. The CDR3 loop is CASSLGLNNEQFF. For the CDR3, the DNA is TGTGCCAGCAGCTTAGGTCTTAATAATGAGCAGTTCTTC.